This T cell receptor (beta chain) was captured in a study of T cells in women clearing cervical HPV infection. At the level of the study: Case blood drawn at lesion detection; control blood after infection cleared. Notes on the study in general: A classifier using richness and V gene abundances reached an AUC of roughly 0.8.

The germline V gene encodes CDR1 DFQATT and CDR2 SNEGSKA (reference sequence). V lost 5 bases to trimming and J lost 6 bases, with 17 bases between them. The CDR3 runs 14 residues. Data came from immunoSEQ multiplex PCR; TCRdb stores just in-frame clones and leaves some out. This listing includes tens of thousands of clones. Dot-blot hybridization genotyped cervical HPV amplified with MY09/MY11 PCR. To note about this clone: The antigen is not known. Read sequence stops 3 residues before the CDR3 end, and the germline J gene provides the missing end.

The rearrangement uses TRBV20-1 and TRBJ2-1; weak D call: TRBD2 (6 bases). The receptor was derived from a woman between 18 and 70 years old with a cervical HPV16 infection that either progressed to CIN3+ or cleared (not recorded which). The sequencing sample was made of blood buffy coat. The CDR3 is CSASGLRKPNEQFF. The DNA read from the CDR3 is TGCAGTGCTTCGGGACTGAGAAAACCCAATGAG.